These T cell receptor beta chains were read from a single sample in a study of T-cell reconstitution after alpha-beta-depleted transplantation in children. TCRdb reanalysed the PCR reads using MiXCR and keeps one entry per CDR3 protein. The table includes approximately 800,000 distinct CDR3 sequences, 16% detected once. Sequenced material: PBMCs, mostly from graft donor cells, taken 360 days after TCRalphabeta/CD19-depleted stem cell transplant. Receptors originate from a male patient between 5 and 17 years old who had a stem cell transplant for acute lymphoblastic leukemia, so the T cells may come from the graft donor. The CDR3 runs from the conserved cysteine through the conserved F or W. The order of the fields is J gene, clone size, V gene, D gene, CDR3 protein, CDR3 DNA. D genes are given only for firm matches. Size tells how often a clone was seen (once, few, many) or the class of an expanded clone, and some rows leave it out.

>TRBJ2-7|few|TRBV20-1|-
CSAREGGGLEQYF
TGCAGTGCTAGAGAGGGCGGGGGCCTCGAGCAGTACTTC
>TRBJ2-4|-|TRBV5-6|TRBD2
CASSSSGMRKNIQYF
TGTGCCAGCAGCTCAAGCGGGATGAGGAAAAACATTCAGTACTTC
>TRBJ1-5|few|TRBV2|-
CASWDGSNQPQHF
TGTGCCAGCTGGGATGGGTCGAATCAGCCCCAGCATTTT
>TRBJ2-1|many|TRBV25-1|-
CASRRGRVGEQFF
TGTGCCAGCAGAAGAGGGAGAGTCGGTGAGCAGTTCTTC
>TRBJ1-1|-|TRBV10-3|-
CAISDYRWNTEAFF
TGTGCCATCAGTGACTACAGGTGGAACACTGAAGCTTTCTTT
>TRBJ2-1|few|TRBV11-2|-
CASRGDKEQFF
TGTGCCAGCAGGGGGGACAAAGAGCAGTTCTTC
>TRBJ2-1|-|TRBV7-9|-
CASSSRPDSRSYNEQFF
TGTGCCAGCAGCTCACGGCCTGACAGCCGCTCCTACAATGAGCAGTTCTTC
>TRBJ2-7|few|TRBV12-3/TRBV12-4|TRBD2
CASSLEIAGSHYEQYF
TGTGCCAGCAGTTTGGAGATAGCGGGGAGCCACTACGAGCAGTACTTC
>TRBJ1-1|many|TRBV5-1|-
CASSLATRWDLNTEAFF
TGCGCCAGCAGCTTGGCGACGAGATGGGATTTGAACACTGAAGCTTTCTTT
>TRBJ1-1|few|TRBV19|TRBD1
CASSMGQWDTEAFF
TGTGCCAGTAGTATGGGACAGTGGGACACTGAAGCTTTCTTT
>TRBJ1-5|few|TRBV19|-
CASSIDYHQPQHF
TGTGCCAGTAGTATAGATTACCATCAGCCCCAGCATTTT
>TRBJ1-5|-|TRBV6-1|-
CASSERRLPQHF
TGTGCCAGCAGTGAAAGACGGCTGCCCCAGCATTTT
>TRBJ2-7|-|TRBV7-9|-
CASSDPGPNEQYF
TGTGCCAGCAGCGACCCCGGACCCAACGAGCAGTACTTC
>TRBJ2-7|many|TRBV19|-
CASSTGVYEQYF
TGTGCCAGTAGTACAGGGGTCTACGAGCAGTACTTC
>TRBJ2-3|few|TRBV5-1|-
CASSLGAGYFADTQYF
TGCGCCAGCAGCTTAGGCGCAGGGTACTTTGCAGATACGCAGTATTTT
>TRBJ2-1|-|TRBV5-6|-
CASSLLTRVGDEQFF
TGTGCCAGCAGCTTGCTGACGAGGGTAGGCGATGAGCAGTTCTTC
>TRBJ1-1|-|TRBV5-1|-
CASSTGWGSWDTEAFF
TGCGCCAGCAGCACTGGATGGGGAAGTTGGGACACTGAAGCTTTCTTT
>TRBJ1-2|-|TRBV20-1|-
CSAWRGSYGYTF
TGCAGTGCCTGGAGGGGGTCCTATGGCTACACCTTC
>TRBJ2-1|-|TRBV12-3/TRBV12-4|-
CASSLRGLPPYNEQFF
TGTGCCAGCAGTTTACGGGGCCTCCCCCCCTACAATGAGCAGTTCTTC
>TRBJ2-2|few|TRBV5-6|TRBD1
CASSFPGQGPNGELFF
TGTGCCAGCAGCTTCCCGGGACAGGGTCCAAACGGGGAGCTGTTTTTT
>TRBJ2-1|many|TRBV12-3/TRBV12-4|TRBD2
CASSWRTSGILSWNNEQFF
TGTGCCAGCAGTTGGAGGACTAGCGGGATTCTATCATGGAACAATGAGCAGTTCTTC
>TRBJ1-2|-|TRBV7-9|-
CASSSPSQGDNYGYTF
TGTGCCAGCAGCTCTCCCTCGCAGGGAGATAACTATGGCTACACCTTC
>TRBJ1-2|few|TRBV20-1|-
CSARDLLSNYGYTF
TGCAGTGCTAGAGACCTCTTGAGCAACTATGGCTACACCTTC
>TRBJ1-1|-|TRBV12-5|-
CASGLVLGQTRDTEAFF
TGTGCTAGTGGTTTGGTTTTGGGGCAAACACGGGACACTGAAGCTTTCTTT
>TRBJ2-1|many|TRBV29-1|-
CSAYIYNEQFF
TGCAGCGCGTATATCTACAATGAGCAGTTCTTC
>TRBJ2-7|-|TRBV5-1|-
CASSSEPGRAHYEQYF
TGCGCCAGCAGCTCAGAACCCGGCAGGGCTCACTACGAGCAGTACTTC
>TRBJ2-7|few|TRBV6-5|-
CASSYGGTSSYEQYF
TGTGCCAGCAGTTATGGGGGGACATCGTCCTACGAGCAGTACTTC
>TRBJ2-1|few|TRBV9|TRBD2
CASTSGLAGDRGYNEQFF
TGTGCCAGCACCTCCGGACTAGCGGGAGATAGAGGCTACAATGAGCAGTTCTTC
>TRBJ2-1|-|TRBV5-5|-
CASSSGQQSYNEQFF
TGTGCCAGCAGCTCCGGACAGCAGTCCTACAATGAGCAGTTCTTC
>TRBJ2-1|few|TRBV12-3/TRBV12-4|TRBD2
CASSHPSGSGNEQFF
TGTGCCAGCAGCCACCCCAGCGGGAGCGGAAATGAGCAGTTCTTC
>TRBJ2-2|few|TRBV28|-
CASRPSIAGELFF
TGTGCCAGCAGACCAAGCATTGCCGGGGAGCTGTTTTTT
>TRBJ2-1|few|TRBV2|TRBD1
CASSRQGAGNEQFF
TGTGCCAGCAGCCGACAGGGGGCAGGCAATGAGCAGTTCTTC
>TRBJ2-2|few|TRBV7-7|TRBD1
CASSLRYRGNTGELFF
TGTGCCAGCAGCTTAAGATACAGGGGGAACACCGGGGAGCTGTTTTTT
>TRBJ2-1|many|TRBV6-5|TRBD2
CASSYLAGGGRNEQFF
TGTGCCAGCAGTTACCTAGCGGGAGGGGGAAGGAATGAGCAGTTCTTC
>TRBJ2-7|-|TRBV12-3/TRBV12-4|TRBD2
CASSLAGRYSYEQYF
TGTGCCAGCAGTTTAGCCGGGAGGTACTCCTACGAGCAGTACTTC
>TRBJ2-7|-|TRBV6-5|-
CASSYPKGRTYEQYF
TGTGCCAGCAGTTACCCCAAAGGACGGACCTACGAGCAGTACTTC
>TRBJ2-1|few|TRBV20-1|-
CSRAGFPIGGQGQFF
TGCAGTCGGGCCGGGTTCCCCATTGGGGGTCAAGGGCAGTTCTTC
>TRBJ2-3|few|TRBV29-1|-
CSVEFLGSPTDTQYF
TGCAGCGTTGAATTTTTAGGCAGCCCCACAGATACGCAGTATTTT
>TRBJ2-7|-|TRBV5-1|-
CASSLAPDLYEQYF
TGCGCCAGCAGCTTGGCCCCGGACCTCTACGAGCAGTACTTC
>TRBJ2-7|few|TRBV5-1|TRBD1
CASSLAQGRSYEQYF
TGCGCCAGCAGCTTGGCACAGGGGAGATCCTACGAGCAGTACTTC
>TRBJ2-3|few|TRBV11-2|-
CASRSIGASTDTQYF
TGTGCCAGCAGAAGTATAGGGGCGAGCACAGATACGCAGTATTTT
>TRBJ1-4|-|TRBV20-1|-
CSAYTGSTNEKLFF
TGCAGTGCTTATACCGGGTCCACAAATGAAAAACTGTTTTTT
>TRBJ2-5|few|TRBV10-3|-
CAISEAGQETQYF
TGTGCCATCAGTGAGGCAGGGCAAGAGACCCAGTACTTC
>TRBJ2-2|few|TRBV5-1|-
CASSVSGTPDRAGELFF
TGCGCCAGCAGCGTGTCCGGGACACCCGACCGGGCCGGGGAGCTGTTTTTT
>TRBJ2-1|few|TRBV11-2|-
CASSTRDFRSYNEQFF
TGTGCCAGCAGCACGCGGGACTTCCGCTCCTACAATGAGCAGTTCTTC
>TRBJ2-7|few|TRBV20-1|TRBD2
CSAAPGGGANYEQYF
TGCAGTGCTGCCCCGGGCGGGGGGGCTAACTACGAGCAGTACTTC
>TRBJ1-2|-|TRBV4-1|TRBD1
CASSHPHRDRDFYGYTF
TGCGCCAGCAGCCACCCTCACCGGGACAGGGACTTCTATGGCTACACCTTC
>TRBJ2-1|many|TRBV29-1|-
CSVDWPGANNEQFF
TGCAGCGTTGACTGGCCAGGGGCGAACAATGAGCAGTTCTTC
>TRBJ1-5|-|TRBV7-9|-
CASTSGGAGQPQHF
TGTGCCAGCACCTCCGGAGGCGCGGGACAGCCCCAGCATTTT
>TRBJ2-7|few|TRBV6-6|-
CASSYSMSGRRSYEQYF
TGTGCCAGCAGTTACTCGATGTCCGGGCGCCGCTCCTACGAGCAGTACTTC
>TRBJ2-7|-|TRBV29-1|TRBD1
CSARQGIYEQYF
TGCAGCGCTCGACAGGGGATCTACGAGCAGTACTTC
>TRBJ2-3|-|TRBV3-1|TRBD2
CATQLAAITDTQYF
TGTGCCACCCAACTAGCGGCAATCACAGATACGCAGTATTTT
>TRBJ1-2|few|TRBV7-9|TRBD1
CASSPDRVWGYTF
TGTGCCAGCAGCCCGGACAGGGTCTGGGGCTACACCTTC
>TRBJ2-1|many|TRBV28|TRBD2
CASSPREGGYNEQFF
TGTGCCAGCAGTCCCAGGGAGGGCGGGTACAATGAGCAGTTCTTC
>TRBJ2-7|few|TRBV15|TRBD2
CATSRPGLADSSYEQYF
TGTGCCACCAGCAGACCGGGACTAGCGGATAGCTCCTACGAGCAGTACTTC
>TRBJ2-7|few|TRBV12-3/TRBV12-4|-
CASSFQTRGEQYF
TGTGCCAGCAGTTTTCAGACACGAGGCGAGCAGTACTTC
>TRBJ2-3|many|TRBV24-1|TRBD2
CATSDPGSGSGTDTQYF
TGTGCCACCAGTGACCCGGGTAGCGGGAGCGGCACAGATACGCAGTATTTT
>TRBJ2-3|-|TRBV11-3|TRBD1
CASSTRDSSSDTQYF
TGTGCCAGCAGCACCCGGGACAGCTCCTCAGATACGCAGTATTTT
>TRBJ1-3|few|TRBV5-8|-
CASSRAGNTIYF
TGTGCCAGCTCCCGTGCTGGAAACACCATATATTTT